This T cell receptor beta chain comes out of a study of spatial heterogeneity in lung cancer. Overall study results and limits: Relative to follow-up, resection was when ubiquitous expanded tumor TCRs appeared more in blood.

There are many counts of this clonotype. Its antigen is currently unknown. Every TCR cDNA molecule bore its own unique molecular identifier. MiXCR, run by TCRdb on the 5' RACE reads, gives a single entry per CDR3 protein. The sample consists of about 39,000 distinct CDR3 sequences, about 5.8% of them appearing once. The sample's time point: sample taken at primary tumor resection. Tumor, nontumor lung or frozen PBMC supplied whole RNA, sequenced without sorting. With 6 bases clipped from V and 6 bases from J, the junction kept 8 bases outside the gene matches. This CDR3 has 15 amino acids. The germline V gene has CDR1 SGHVS and CDR2 FNYEAQ.

This receptor was taken from a male donor with early-stage non-small cell lung cancer. The V gene is TRBV7-6, the J gene TRBJ2-3; 11 bases map to TRBD2. This material consisted of PBMCs, taken at surgery. DNA for the CDR3: TGTGCCAGCAGTACCGGGACTAGCGGTTCCGATACGCAGTATTTT. It yields the protein CASSTGTSGSDTQYF.